In its sample, the clone carrying this T cell receptor (beta chain) was seen once. Its antigen is as yet unknown. The data derive from a study of T-cell memory formation after mild COVID-19. Study-level findings and limits: Some clones that responded were present in memory (sampled pre-infection), which suggests cross-reactive memory joined. Contracting clones from day 15 to 85 had balanced CD4/CD8; later expanders favoured CD4+.

Each CDR3 protein gets one entry after TCRdb re-called the 5' RACE reads with MiXCR. The sample lists 300,000 to 350,000 distinct CDR3 sequences, approximately 19% occurring once. V was trimmed by 6 bases and J by 8 bases, leaving 16 bases between them. CDR3 size: 14 residues. The TCR was taken from a man between 18 and 35 years old who had mild COVID-19 (a few samples of this study predate the infection). Cell type and time point are not known. The chain couples TRBV12-3 or TRBV12-4 to TRBJ1-4; a possible D gene is TRBD1 (6 bases). Input material: PBMCs or a T cell subset sorted from them (not recorded which). The CDR3 nucleotides are TGTGCCAGCAGCTCTACTACAGGGAACGAAAAACTGTTTTTT. Its protein product is CASSSTTGNEKLFF.